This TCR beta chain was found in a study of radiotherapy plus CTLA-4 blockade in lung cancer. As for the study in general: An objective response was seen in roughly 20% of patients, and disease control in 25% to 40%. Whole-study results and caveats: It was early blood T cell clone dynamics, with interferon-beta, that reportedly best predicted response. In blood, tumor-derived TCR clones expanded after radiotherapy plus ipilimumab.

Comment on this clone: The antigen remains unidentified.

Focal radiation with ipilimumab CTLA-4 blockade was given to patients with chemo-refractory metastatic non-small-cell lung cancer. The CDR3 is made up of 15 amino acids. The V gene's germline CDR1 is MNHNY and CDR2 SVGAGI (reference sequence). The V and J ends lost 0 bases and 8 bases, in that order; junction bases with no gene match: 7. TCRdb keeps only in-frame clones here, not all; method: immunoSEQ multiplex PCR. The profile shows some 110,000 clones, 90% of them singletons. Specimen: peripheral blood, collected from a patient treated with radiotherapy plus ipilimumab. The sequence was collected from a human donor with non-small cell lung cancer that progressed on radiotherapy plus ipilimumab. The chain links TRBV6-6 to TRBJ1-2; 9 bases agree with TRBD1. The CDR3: CASSYSTGGSWGYTF. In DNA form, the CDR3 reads TGTGCCAGCAGTTACTCCACAGGGGGCTCATGGGGCTACACCTTC.